These 24 T cell receptor beta chains were all obtained from the same sample, sequenced in a study of T cell repertoires in cytomegalovirus infection. In TCRdb, the reads were re-called with MiXCR into one record per CDR3 protein. The sample includes over 200,000 distinct CDR3 sequences, roughly 15% of them seen just once. Sequenced material: PBMCs. The receptors shown here come from a human donor in good health (CMV status not recorded). Some clones in this sample may be carry-over from other donors' samples.

This clonotype was found a few times. The V and J genes are TRBV20-1 and TRBJ1-5; 7 bases are shared with TRBD1. V trimming: 6 bases; J trimming: 0 bases; junction bases outside the gene matches: 5. The CDR3 loop spans 14 amino acids. Germline V gene data show CDR1 as DFQATT and CDR2 as SNEGSKA (reference sequence). The DNA of the CDR3 is TGCAGTGCAACGGGACAGTCTAGCAATCAGCCCCAGCATTTT. Encoded protein: CSATGQSSNQPQHF.

This clonotype was observed a handful of times. V is TRBV7-9 and J is TRBJ2-7, with D perhaps matching TRBD1 (6 bases). The CDR3 loop spans 14 amino acids. The germline V and J ends were trimmed by 5 bases and 3 bases, with 14 bases remaining between them. Germline values: CDR1 SEHNR, CDR2 FQNEAQ (reference sequence). The CDR3 nucleotides are TGTGCCAGCAGCGAACAACAGGGCCTCTACGAGCAGTACTTC. Translation gives CASSEQQGLYEQYF.

This clonotype was counted many times. V gene TRBV10-3 combines with J gene TRBJ1-2; a weak D match, TRBD1 (6 bases). Germline CDR1 ENHRY, CDR2 SYGVKD. The CDR3 totals 14 residues. The germline V and J ends were trimmed by 7 bases and 0 bases, with 12 bases remaining between them. The CDR3 DNA sequence: TGTGCCATCACCCGGGACAACTCTAACTATGGCTACACCTTC. It codes for CAITRDNSNYGYTF.

The V call is TRBV10-3, the J call TRBJ1-2; 7 positions agree with TRBD1. Germline loops: CDR1 ENHRY, CDR2 SYGVKD. This CDR3 spans 14 amino acids. V dropped 1 base and J dropped 5; count of bases not matched to a gene: 4. CDR3 sequence (DNA): TGTGCCATCAGTGAGTTATTGGGACAGTATGGCTACACCTTC. Translation: CAISELLGQYGYTF.

This clonotype was seen many times. The chain's CDR3 is CASSYWGTANEQFF. The CDR3 DNA follows: TGTGCCAGCAGTTACTGGGGGACAGCCAATGAGCAGTTCTTC. The chain uses TRBV6-2 or TRBV6-3 and TRBJ2-1; TRBD1 aligns across 7 bases. Germline V lookup: CDR1 MNHEY, CDR2 SVGEGT. CDR3 size: 14 residues. The junction had 3 bases not matched to a gene; V was cut back by 1 base and J by 6 bases.

This clonotype was found many times. This chain links TRBV19 with TRBJ2-1, with TRBD2 matching 8 bases. This CDR3 contains 16 residues. Germline CDR1 is LNHDA and CDR2 is SQIVND (reference sequence). The V and J ends lost 4 bases and 6 bases, in that order; junction bases with no gene match: 11. The CDR3 DNA is TGTGCCAGTAGTAAAACCGGGACTAGGCGGCCCAATGAGCAGTTCTTC. This codes for CASSKTGTRRPNEQFF.

This clonotype was observed at least ten times. The V gene is TRBV4-2, the J gene TRBJ1-5; D perhaps matches TRBD1 (6 bases). With 4 bases removed from V and 2 bases from J, the gap between germline ends came to 15 bases. The CDR3 has 16 amino acids. Germline values: CDR1 LGHNA, CDR2 YNFKEQ. Written as DNA, the CDR3 is TGTGCCAGCAGCCGTGGAGGGGGACCGGGCAATCAGCCCCAGCATTTT. This codes for CASSRGGGPGNQPQHF.

The sample holds many counts of this clonotype. The chain is built from TRBV28 and TRBJ2-7, with TRBD2 identical over 8 bases. Germline CDR1 MDHEN, CDR2 SYDVKM. The CDR3 extends over 15 amino acids. Trimming at V came to 4 bases and at J to 2 bases, leaving 7 bases not matched to a gene. CDR3 region: CASSSRGLGAYEQYF. The CDR3 nucleotides read TGTGCCAGCAGTTCCCGGGGACTAGGGGCCTACGAGCAGTACTTC.

This clonotype was picked up a small number of times. The chain joins TRBV7-3 to TRBJ2-1; TRBD2 matches at 11 bases. Unmatched junction bases numbered 6, after V lost 5 bases and J lost 6 bases. There are 15 residues in the CDR3. Germline CDR1 and CDR2: SGHTA and FQGTGA. The CDR3 DNA reads as TGTGCCAGCAGCCAAACTAGCGGGAGCAGCAATGAGCAGTTCTTC. It yields the protein CASSQTSGSSNEQFF.

This clonotype was counted at least ten times. The V and J genes are TRBV7-2 and TRBJ2-4, with a weak D call TRBD2 (6 bases). CDR3 size: 19 residues. CDR1 and CDR2 from the germline V gene are SGHTA and FQGNSA. Trimming removed 4 bases from V and 0 bases from J, with 22 bases in between. The CDR3 loop reads CASSSALGTLSVAKNIQYF. The CDR3 region has the DNA TGTGCCAGCAGCTCCGCCTTAGGGACTCTTTCCGTAGCCAAAAACATTCAGTACTTC.

The rearrangement links TRBV28 to TRBJ1-3; TRBD1 is a possible D gene (5 bases). V lost 6 bases, J lost 0 bases, and 15 bases lay in between. Germline CDR1 and CDR2: MDHEN and SYDVKM. The CDR3 contains 16 residues. The CDR3, as DNA: TGTGCCAGCAGAAGCCCTAGACAGAGCTCTGGAAACACCATATATTTT. It is translated as CASRSPRQSSGNTIYF.

As regards this clonotype: The junction departs from the called germline gene at one end, perhaps through a read error. This chain connects TRBV5-5 to TRBJ1-4; D gene ambiguous. Germline CDR1 is SGHKS and CDR2 is YYEKEE (reference sequence). CDR3 length: 15 amino acids. CDR3 in amino acids: CTSSPGSWSNEKLFF. CDR3 DNA sequence: TGTACCAGCAGCCCTGGATCTTGGAGTAATGAAAAACTGTTTTTT.

The V and J genes are TRBV5-5 and TRBJ2-3; unclear D gene. CDR3 length: 16 residues. Trimming took 0 bases from V and 2 from J, leaving 13 bases between them. Germline CDR1 SGHKS, CDR2 YYEKEE (reference sequence). CDR3 DNA sequence: TGTGCCAGCAGCTTGGCCTGGCCAGGAAACACAGATACGCAGTATTTT. It codes for CASSLAWPGNTDTQYF.

The V and J genes are TRBV20-1 and TRBJ2-3; TRBD2 might be the D (6 bases). From germline, CDR1 is DFQATT and CDR2 SNEGSKA (reference sequence). The CDR3 loop spans 13 amino acids. Trimming stripped 3 bases from V and 8 bases from J, with 15 bases between. The CDR3 protein is CSASQASVGTQYF. In DNA form, the CDR3 reads TGCAGTGCTAGTCAGGCTAGCGTCGGTACGCAGTATTTT.

This clonotype was detected ten times or more. The J gene is TRBJ1-4, the V gene TRBV7-6; D possibly corresponds to TRBD1 (5 bases). The CDR3 is made up of 13 amino acids. From germline, CDR1 is SGHVS and CDR2 FNYEAQ. V dropped 2 bases and J dropped 7 bases, with 8 bases sitting between them. The CDR3 DNA reads as TGTGCCAGCAGCTTATATGGGGGTGAAAAACTGTTTTTT. It codes for CASSLYGGEKLFF.

The chain is built from TRBV20-1 and TRBJ1-2; D is possibly TRBD1 (6 bases). V lost 3 bases, J lost 8 bases, and 16 bases lay in between. CDR1 is DFQATT and CDR2 is SNEGSKA in the germline V gene (reference sequence). The CDR3 spans 13 residues. The CDR3, as DNA: TGCAGTGCTAGGGAACAGGGAGTCGGGGGCTACACCTTC. Residues: CSAREQGVGGYTF.

This clonotype has just a few counts. The V call is TRBV2, the J call TRBJ1-1, with 8 bases identical to TRBD1. CDR1 is SNHLY, CDR2 FYNNEI, per germline. V shed 4 bases and J 6 bases; nucleotides not matched to a gene: 7. The CDR3 has 14 amino acids. CDR3 DNA: TGTGCCAGCAGTGCCCCAGGGGGCAGCGCTGAAGCTTTCTTT. This encodes CASSAPGGSAEAFF.

This clonotype was counted ten times or more. The rearrangement links TRBV12-3 or TRBV12-4 to TRBJ2-1; 9 bases align to TRBD2. V trimming: 1 base; J trimming: 8 bases; junction bases outside the gene matches: 12. The CDR3 is made up of 17 amino acids. In DNA, the CDR3 is TGTGCCAGCAGTTTAGGAGATTCTAGCGGGGCTAGGGATGAGCAGTTCTTC. It is translated as CASSLGDSSGARDEQFF.

This clonotype was detected ten times or more. The gene calls are TRBV11-3 and TRBJ2-1; 7 nucleotides match TRBD2. This CDR3 has 15 residues. Germline V CDR1 and CDR2: SGHNT, YENEEA. With 5 bases clipped from V and 4 bases from J, the junction kept 8 bases outside the gene matches. CDR3 sequence: CASSPGASGYNEQFF. In DNA, the CDR3 is TGTGCCAGCAGCCCCGGGGCTAGCGGATACAATGAGCAGTTCTTC.

V usage is TRBV2 and J usage is TRBJ2-7; tentative D call: TRBD2 (6 bases). The V end was cut by 4 bases, the J end by 2 bases, with 15 bases between. The germline V gene has CDR1 SNHLY and CDR2 FYNNEI. CDR3 size: 15 residues. The CDR3 bases are TGTGCCAGCAGTGTAGCACTAGCTGTTACCTACGAGCAGTACTTC. It translates to CASSVALAVTYEQYF.

This clonotype showed up just a few times. V gene TRBV15 combines with J gene TRBJ2-1; D is undetermined. This CDR3 has 16 residues. V was pared by 1 base and J by 0 bases, with 10 bases between. In germline, CDR1 is LNHNV, CDR2 YYDKDF (reference sequence). CDR3 residues: CATSRGAIPSYNEQFF. CDR3 DNA sequence: TGTGCCACCAGCAGAGGGGCTATCCCCTCCTACAATGAGCAGTTCTTC.

Comment on this clonotype: A much bigger clone sits one base away, suggesting this may be a read error. The CDR3 end shows no conserved phenylalanine or tryptophan, and so a read error is likely. V and J are TRBV7-8 and TRBJ2-7, with D perhaps TRBD2 (6 bases). V gave up 5 bases and J gave up 1 base, with 9 bases separating them. This CDR3 spans 13 amino acids. Germline V gene data show CDR1 as SGHVS and CDR2 as FQNEAQ. CDR3 sequence reads: CASSEGLSYEQYS. For the CDR3, the DNA is TGTGCCAGCAGCGAAGGACTATCCTACGAGCAGTACTCC.

This clonotype was counted between two and nine times. The V gene is TRBV5-6, the J gene TRBJ1-5; D is unclear. The CDR3 is made up of 14 amino acids. CDR1 SGHDT and CDR2 YYEEEE come from the germline V gene. Between the trimmed V and J ends, which lost 5 bases and 0 bases, there was a span of 9 bases. The CDR3 sequence is CASSYLGSNQPQHF. The CDR3 coding sequence is TGTGCCAGCAGTTACCTGGGTAGCAATCAGCCCCAGCATTTT.

The rearrangement links TRBV20-1 to TRBJ2-4; a weak D match, TRBD1 (5 bases). The ends were cut back, 0 bases at V and 1 base at J, with 16 bases in the middle. CDR3 length: 17 amino acids. Germline assignment: CDR1 DFQATT and CDR2 SNEGSKA (reference sequence). CDR3 protein: CSARDFSRVLAKNIQYF. The CDR3 DNA follows: TGCAGTGCTAGAGATTTTTCCAGGGTCCTGGCCAAAAACATTCAGTACTTC.